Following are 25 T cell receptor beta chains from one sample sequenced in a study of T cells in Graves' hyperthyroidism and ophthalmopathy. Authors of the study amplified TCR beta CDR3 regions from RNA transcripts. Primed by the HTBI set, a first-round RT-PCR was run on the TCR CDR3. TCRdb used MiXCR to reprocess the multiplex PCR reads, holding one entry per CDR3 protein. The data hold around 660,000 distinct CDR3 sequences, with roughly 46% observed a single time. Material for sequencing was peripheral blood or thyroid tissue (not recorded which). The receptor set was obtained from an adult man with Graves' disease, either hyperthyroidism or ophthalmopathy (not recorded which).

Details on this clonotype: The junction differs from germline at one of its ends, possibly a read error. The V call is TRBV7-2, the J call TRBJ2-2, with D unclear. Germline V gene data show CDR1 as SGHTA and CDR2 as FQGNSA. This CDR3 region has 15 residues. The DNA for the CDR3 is TGCGCCAGCAGCTTGGTCGAGTTGGTGGCCGGGGAGCTGTTTTTT. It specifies CASSLVELVAGELFF. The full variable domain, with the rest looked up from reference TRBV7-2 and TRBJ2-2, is GAGVSQSPSNKVTEKGKDVELRCDPISGHTALYWYRQSLGQGLEFLIYFQGNSAPDKSGLPSDRFSAERTGGSVSTLTIQRTQQEDSAVYLCASSLVELVAGELFFGEGSRLTVL.

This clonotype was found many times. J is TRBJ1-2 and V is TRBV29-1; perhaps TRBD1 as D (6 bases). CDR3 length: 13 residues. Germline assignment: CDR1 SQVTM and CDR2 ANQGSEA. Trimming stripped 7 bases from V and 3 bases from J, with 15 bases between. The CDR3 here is CSGRDTRDYGYTF. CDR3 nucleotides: TGCAGCGGTCGGGACACCCGTGACTATGGCTACACCTTC.

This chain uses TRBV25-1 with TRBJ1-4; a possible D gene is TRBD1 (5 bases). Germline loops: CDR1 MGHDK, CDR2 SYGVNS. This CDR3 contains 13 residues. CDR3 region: CDQTQGSNEKLFF. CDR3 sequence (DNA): TGTGACCAAACGCAGGGATCTAATGAAAAACTGTTTTTT.

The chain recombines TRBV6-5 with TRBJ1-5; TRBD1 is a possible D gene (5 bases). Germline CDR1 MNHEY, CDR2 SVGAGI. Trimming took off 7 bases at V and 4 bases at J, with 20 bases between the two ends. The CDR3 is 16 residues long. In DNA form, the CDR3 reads TGTGCCAGCAACATCCTAGCGAGGGGAACTAATCAGCCCCAGCATTTT. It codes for CASNILARGTNQPQHF.

The CDR3 region has the DNA TGTGCCAGCAGCTTAAGTGAAGGGTCCGGGGCCAACGTCCTGACTTTC. Encoded protein: CASSLSEGSGANVLTF. V is TRBV7-6 and J is TRBJ2-6; D not certain. Germline assignment: CDR1 SGHVS and CDR2 FNYEAQ. This CDR3 has 16 amino acids. The V gene lost 2 bases and the J gene lost 4 bases, with 12 bases spanning the gap. The variable domain in full, completed from reference TRBV7-6 and TRBJ2-6, reads GAGVSQSPRYKVTKRGQDVALRCDPISGHVSLYWYRQALGQGPEFLTYFNYEAQQDKSGLPNDRFSAERPEGSISTLTIQRTEQRDSAMYRCASSLSEGSGANVLTFGAGSRLTVL.

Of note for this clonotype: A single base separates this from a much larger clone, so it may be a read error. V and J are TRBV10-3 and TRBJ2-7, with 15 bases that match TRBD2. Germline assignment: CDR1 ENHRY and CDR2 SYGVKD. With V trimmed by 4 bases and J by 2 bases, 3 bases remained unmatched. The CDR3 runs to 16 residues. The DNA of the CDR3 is TGTGCCATCAGTGCCGGGACTAGCGGGAGGACCTACGAGCAGTACTTC. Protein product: CAISAGTSGRTYEQYF.

This CDR3 reads CSVDSSGQLNEKLFF. CDR3 sequence (DNA): TGCAGCGTCGACTCCTCGGGACAACTTAATGAAAAACTGTTTTTT. This rearrangement joins TRBV29-1 to TRBJ1-4, with D possibly being TRBD1 (6 bases). This CDR3 region has 15 residues. V gave up 6 bases and J gave up 4 bases, with 18 bases separating them. Looked up from germline, CDR1 is SQVTM and CDR2 is ANQGSEA.

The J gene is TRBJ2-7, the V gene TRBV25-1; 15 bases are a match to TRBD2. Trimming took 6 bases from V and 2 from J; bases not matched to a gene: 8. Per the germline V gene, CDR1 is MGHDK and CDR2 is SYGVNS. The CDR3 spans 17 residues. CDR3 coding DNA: TGTGCCAGCAGCTCGATAGGGACTAGCGGGAGGACCTACGAGCAGTACTTC. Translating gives CASSSIGTSGRTYEQYF.

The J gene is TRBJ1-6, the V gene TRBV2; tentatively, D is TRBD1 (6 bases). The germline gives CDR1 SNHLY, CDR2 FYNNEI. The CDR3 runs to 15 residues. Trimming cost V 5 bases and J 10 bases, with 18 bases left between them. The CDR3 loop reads CASSHPRGANSPLHF. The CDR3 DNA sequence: TGTGCCAGCAGTCACCCCCGGGGGGCCAACTCACCCCTCCACTTT. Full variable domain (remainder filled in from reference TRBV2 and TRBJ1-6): EPEVTQTPSHQVTQMGQEVILRCVPISNHLYFYWYRQILGQKVEFLVSFYNNEISEKSEIFDDQFSVERPDGSNFTLKIRSTKLEDSAMYFCASSHPRGANSPLHFGNGTRLTVT.

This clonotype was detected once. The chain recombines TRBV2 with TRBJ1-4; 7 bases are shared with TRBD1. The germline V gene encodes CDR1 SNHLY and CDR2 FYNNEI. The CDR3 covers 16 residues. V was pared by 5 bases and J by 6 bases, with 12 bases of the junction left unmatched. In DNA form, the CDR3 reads TGTGCCAGCAGTCTAAACCCCAGAGGGGGCGATGAAAAACTGTTTTTT. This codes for CASSLNPRGGDEKLFF.

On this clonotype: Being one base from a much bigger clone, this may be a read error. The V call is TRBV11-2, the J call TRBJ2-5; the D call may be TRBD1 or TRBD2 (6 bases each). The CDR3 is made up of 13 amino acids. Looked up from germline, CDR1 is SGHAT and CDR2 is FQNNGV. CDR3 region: CAGSGGGQETQYF. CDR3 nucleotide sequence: TGTGCCGGCAGCGGAGGGGGTCAAGAGACCCAGTACTTC.

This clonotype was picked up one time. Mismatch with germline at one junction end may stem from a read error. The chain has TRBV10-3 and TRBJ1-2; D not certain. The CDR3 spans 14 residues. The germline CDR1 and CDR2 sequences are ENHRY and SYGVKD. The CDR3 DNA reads TGTGCCAGCAGTTACTCGACAAGTAACTATGGCTACACCTTC. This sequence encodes CASSYSTSNYGYTF.

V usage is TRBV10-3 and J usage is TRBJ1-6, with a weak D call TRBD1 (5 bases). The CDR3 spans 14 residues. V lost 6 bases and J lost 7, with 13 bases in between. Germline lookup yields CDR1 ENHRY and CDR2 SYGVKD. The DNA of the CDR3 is TGTGCCATCAGAGGGGTTATCGGGAATTCACCCCTCCACTTT. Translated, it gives CAIRGVIGNSPLHF.

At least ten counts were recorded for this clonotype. The CDR3 coding sequence is TGTGCCAGCAGTGGGGGGCTGGGCACTGAAGCTTTCTTT. Protein: CASSGGLGTEAFF. The chain employs TRBV2 and TRBJ1-1, with a weak D call TRBD1 (6 bases). Looked up from germline, CDR1 is SNHLY and CDR2 is FYNNEI. Trimming took off 4 bases at V and 4 bases at J, with 10 bases between the two ends. The CDR3 spans 13 residues.

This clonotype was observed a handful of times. CDR3: CASRAGTGTGGYTF. The CDR3 DNA follows: TGTGCCAGCAGGGCCGGGACAGGGACCGGTGGCTACACCTTC. This rearrangement joins TRBV2 to TRBJ1-2, with 9 nucleotides matching TRBD1. The CDR3 sequence is 14 residues long. In germline, CDR1 is SNHLY, CDR2 FYNNEI. V was clipped by 6 bases and J by 7 bases; unmatched bases: 9.

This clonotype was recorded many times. The CDR3 nucleotides read TGTGCCAGCTCACGGACAGGGGGCGGCGGTGAAGCTTTCTTT. This codes for CASSRTGGGGEAFF. The chain couples TRBV10-3 to TRBJ1-1; 11 bases line up with TRBD1. Unmatched junction bases numbered 11, after V lost 10 bases and J lost 7 bases. Germline V gene sequence: CDR1 ENHRY, CDR2 SYGVKD. The CDR3 covers 14 residues.

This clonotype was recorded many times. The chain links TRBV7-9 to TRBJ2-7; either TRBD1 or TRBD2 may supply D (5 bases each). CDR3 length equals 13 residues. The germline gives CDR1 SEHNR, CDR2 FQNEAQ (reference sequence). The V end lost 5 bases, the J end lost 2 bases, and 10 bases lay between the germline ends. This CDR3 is CASSRDGTYEQYF. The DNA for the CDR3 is TGTGCCAGCAGCAGGGACGGGACCTACGAGCAGTACTTC. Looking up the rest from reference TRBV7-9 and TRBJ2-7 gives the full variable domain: DTGVSQNPRHKITKRGQNVTFRCDPISEHNRLYWYRQTLGQGPEFLTYFQNEAQLEKSRLLSDRFSAERPKGSFSTLEIQRTEQGDSAMYLCASSRDGTYEQYFGPGTRLTVT.

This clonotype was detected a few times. CDR3 residues: CASSLAPTKLDRDYSNQPQHF. In DNA form, the CDR3 reads TGTGCCAGCAGCTTAGCCCCAACTAAACTCGACAGGGATTATAGCAATCAGCCCCAGCATTTT. The chain recombines TRBV7-8 with TRBJ1-5, with TRBD1 matching over 7 bases. Per the germline V gene, CDR1 is SGHVS and CDR2 is FQNEAQ. The CDR3 runs to 21 residues. V lost 0 bases to trimming and J lost 0 bases; unmatched junction nucleotides: 17.

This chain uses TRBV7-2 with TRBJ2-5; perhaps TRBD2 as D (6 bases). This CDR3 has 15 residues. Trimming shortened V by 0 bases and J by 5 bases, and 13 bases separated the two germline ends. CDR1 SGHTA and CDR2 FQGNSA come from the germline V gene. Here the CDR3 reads CASSLAAGLTETQYF. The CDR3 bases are TGTGCCAGCAGCTTAGCGGCGGGGCTCACGGAGACCCAGTACTTC.

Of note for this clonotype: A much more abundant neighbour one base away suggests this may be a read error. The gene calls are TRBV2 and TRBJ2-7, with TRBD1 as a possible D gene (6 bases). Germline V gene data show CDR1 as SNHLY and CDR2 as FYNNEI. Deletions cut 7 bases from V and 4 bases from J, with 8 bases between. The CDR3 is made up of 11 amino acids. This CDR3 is CASKQGYEQYF. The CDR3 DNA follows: TGTGCCAGCAAACAGGGTTACGAGCAGTACTTC.

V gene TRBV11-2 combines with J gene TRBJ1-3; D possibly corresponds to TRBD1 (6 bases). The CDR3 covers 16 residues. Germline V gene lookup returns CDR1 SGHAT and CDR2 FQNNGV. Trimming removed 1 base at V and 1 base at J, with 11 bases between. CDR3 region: CASSLGPGQSGNTIYF. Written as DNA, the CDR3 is TGTGCCAGCAGCTTAGGGCCCGGACAGTCTGGAAACACCATATATTTT.

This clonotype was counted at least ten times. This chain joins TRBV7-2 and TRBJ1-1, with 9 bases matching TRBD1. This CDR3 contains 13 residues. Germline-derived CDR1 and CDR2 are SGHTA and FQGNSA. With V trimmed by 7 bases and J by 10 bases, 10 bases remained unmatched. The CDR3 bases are TGTGCCAGCAACGCTTACAGGGGGCTCGGAGCTTTCTTT. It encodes CASNAYRGLGAFF.

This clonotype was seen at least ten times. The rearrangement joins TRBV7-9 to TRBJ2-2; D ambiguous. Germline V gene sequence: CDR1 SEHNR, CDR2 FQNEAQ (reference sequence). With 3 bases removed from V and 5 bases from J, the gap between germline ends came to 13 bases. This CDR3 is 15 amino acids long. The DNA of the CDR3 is TGTGCCAGCAGCTTTGGCCATTGGGGAACCGGGGAGCTGTTTTTT. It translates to CASSFGHWGTGELFF.

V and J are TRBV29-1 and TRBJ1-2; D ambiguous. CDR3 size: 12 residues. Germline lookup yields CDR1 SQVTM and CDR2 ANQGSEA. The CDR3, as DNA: TGCAGACGTTCCCACGGCAACTATGGCTACACCTTC. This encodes CRRSHGNYGYTF. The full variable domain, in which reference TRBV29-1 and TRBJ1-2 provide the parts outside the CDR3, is SAVISQKPSRDICQRGTSLTIQCQVDSQVTMMFWYRQQPGQSLTLIATANQGSEATYESGFVIDKFPISRPNLTFSTLTVSNMSPEDSSIYLCRRSHGNYGYTFGSGTRLTVV.

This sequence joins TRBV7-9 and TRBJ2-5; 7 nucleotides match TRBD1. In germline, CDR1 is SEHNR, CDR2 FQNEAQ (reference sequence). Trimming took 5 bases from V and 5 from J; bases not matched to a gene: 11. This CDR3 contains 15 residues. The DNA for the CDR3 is TGTGCCAGCAGCGCGAGGCAAGGGGGCTCGGAGACCCAGTACTTC. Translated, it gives CASSARQGGSETQYF.